The 8 T cell receptor beta chains below were found in one sample sequenced in a study of blood T cells in healthy people across ages. The second PCR ran about 6 to 12 cycles with a sample-barcoded 5' primer and J-beta primers. TCRdb reanalysed the 5' RACE reads using MiXCR and keeps one entry per CDR3 protein. The data contain around 1,000,000 distinct CDR3 sequences, 35% to 40% of them singletons. Sequenced sample: blood. The receptors shown here come from a young man in good health.

This clonotype was observed a single time. The chain is built from TRBV7-2 and TRBJ2-1, with 9 bases lining up with TRBD2. The J call may be wrong; the DNA end is better matched by TRBJ2-7. CDR1 and CDR2 (germline): SGHTA, FQGNSA. The CDR3 extends over 16 amino acids. The CDR3 coding sequence is TGTGCCAGCAGCCTTCTAGCGGGGTACCCCTACAATGGGCAGTACTTC. It translates to CASSLLAGYPYNGQYF.

This clonotype turned up a few times. The chain combines TRBV9 with TRBJ2-3; 7 nucleotides line up with TRBD2. Unmatched junction bases numbered 13, after V lost 4 bases and J lost 2 bases. CDR3 size: 17 residues. Germline lookup yields CDR1 SGDLS and CDR2 YYNGEE. The CDR3 nucleotides are TGTGCCAGCAGCTCTCTCGGGGGGAACCTCCCCACAGATACGCAGTATTTT. Translated: CASSSLGGNLPTDTQYF.

The V call is TRBV4-1, the J call TRBJ2-1; maybe TRBD2 (6 bases). Per the germline V gene, CDR1 is MGHRA and CDR2 is YSYEKL. V dropped 0 bases and J dropped 10 bases, with 16 bases sitting between them. The CDR3 totals 15 residues. CDR3 protein: CASSQDRGGAEEQFF. The CDR3 DNA follows: TGCGCCAGCAGCCAAGATCGTGGAGGGGCAGAGGAGCAGTTCTTC.

This clonotype was picked up one time. The rearrangement links TRBV4-1 to TRBJ2-3; perhaps TRBD2 as D (6 bases). Germline CDR1 and CDR2: MGHRA and YSYEKL. The CDR3 runs 17 residues. The V end lost 3 bases, the J end lost 2 bases, and 18 bases lay between the germline ends. The CDR3 reads CASSQGSGDSDTDTQYF. The CDR3 bases are TGCGCCAGCAGCCAGGGGAGTGGGGACTCAGACACAGATACGCAGTATTTT.

This clonotype was detected many times. The V call is TRBV20-1, the J call TRBJ2-3; D might be TRBD1 or TRBD2, each matching 5 bases. Germline CDR1 and CDR2: DFQATT and SNEGSKA (reference sequence). The CDR3 loop spans 13 amino acids. Trimming cost V 1 base and J 6 bases, with 11 bases left between them. The DNA for the CDR3 is TGCAGTGCTAGAGTGCGAGGGGCCGATACGCAGTATTTT. As protein: CSARVRGADTQYF.

The chain is built from TRBV9 and TRBJ2-1; a possible D gene is TRBD1 (6 bases). The CDR3 runs 13 residues. The germline CDR1 and CDR2 sequences are SGDLS and YYNGEE. V lost 0 bases and J 8 bases, leaving 9 bases between the germline ends. CDR3 sequence reads: CASSVGKGDEQFF. DNA for the CDR3: TGTGCCAGCAGCGTAGGCAAGGGGGATGAGCAGTTCTTC.

Comments on this clonotype: One junction end disagrees with the germline gene, perhaps due to a read error. The rearrangement uses TRBV18 and TRBJ1-3; D gene ambiguous. Germline V lookup: CDR1 KGHSH, CDR2 LQKENI. The CDR3 loop spans 17 amino acids. CDR3 region: CASSPRPGVYSGNTIYF. The CDR3, as DNA: TGTGCCAGCTCCCCTCGCCCCGGGGTCTACTCTGGGAACACCATATATTTT.

In the case of this clonotype: A single base separates this from a much larger clone, so it may be a read error. V is TRBV7-2 and J is TRBJ2-7; D gene uncertain. This CDR3 comprises 13 residues. The V gene's germline CDR1 is SGHTA and CDR2 FQGNSA. CDR3 residues: CACSLGPSYEQYF. The CDR3 nucleotides read TGTGCCTGCAGCTTAGGACCGTCCTACGAGCAGTACTTC.